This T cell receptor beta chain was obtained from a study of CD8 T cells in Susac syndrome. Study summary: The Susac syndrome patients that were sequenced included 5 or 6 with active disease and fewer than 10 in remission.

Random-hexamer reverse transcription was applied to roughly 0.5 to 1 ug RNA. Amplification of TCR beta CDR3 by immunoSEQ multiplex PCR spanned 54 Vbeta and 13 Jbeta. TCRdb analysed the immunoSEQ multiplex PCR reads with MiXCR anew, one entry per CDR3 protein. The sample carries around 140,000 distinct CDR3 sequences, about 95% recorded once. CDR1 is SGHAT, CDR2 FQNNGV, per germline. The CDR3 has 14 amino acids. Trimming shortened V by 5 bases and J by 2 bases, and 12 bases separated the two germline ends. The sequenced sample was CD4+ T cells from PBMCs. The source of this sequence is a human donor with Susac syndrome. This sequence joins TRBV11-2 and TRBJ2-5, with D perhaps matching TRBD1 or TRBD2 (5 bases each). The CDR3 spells CASSGWGIQETQYF. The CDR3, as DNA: TGTGCCAGCAGCGGGTGGGGGATACAAGAGACCCAGTACTTC.